This T cell receptor (beta chain) was observed in a study of PD-L1 blockade in urothelial cancer. This CDR3 is 13 amino acids long. V shed 4 bases and J shed 2 bases, with 6 bases lying between them. Looked up from germline, CDR1 is MNHEY and CDR2 is SMNVEV (reference sequence). Clones were read by immunoSEQ multiplex PCR, and TCRdb kept only the in-frame ones, dropping some. The data contain roughly 16,000 clones, around 90% of them singletons. The chain couples TRBV27 to TRBJ1-5; D perhaps matches TRBD1 (5 bases). The TCR comes from a man over 45 with urothelial cancer. The sequences come from PBMCs, collected around atezolizumab (anti-PD-L1) treatment. The CDR3 region has the DNA TGTGCCAGCAGTTCCAGGGGCAATCAGCCCCAGCATTTT. Its translation: CASSSRGNQPQHF.